This T cell receptor (beta chain) was obtained from a study of cytomegalovirus exposure and HLA in healthy donors. General observations from the study: Specificity of a few CMV-associated chains for CMV antigens was verified in vitro. Rare TCR sequences dominated, though some public TCRs recurred in many donors. Several of the most significant clusters appeared, in a later analysis, to be linked to common viral pathogens.

The PCR used 60 Vbeta and 13 Jbeta primers. Measured with immunoSEQ multiplex PCR; TCRdb has only the in-frame clones, and not every one. This listing includes under 200,000 clones. As to this clone: The antigen remains undetermined.

Germline assignment: CDR1 MDHEN and CDR2 SYDVKM. V gave up 6 bases and J gave up 7 bases, with 12 bases separating them. The CDR3 loop spans 12 amino acids. The source of this sequence is a woman aged 18-29 years in good health and CMV-seropositive. This chain links TRBV28 with TRBJ1-2, with D perhaps TRBD1 (5 bases). Sequenced sample: PBMCs. The CDR3 sequence is CASSHDSFGYTF. CDR3 DNA: TGTGCCAGCAGCCATGACAGTTTTGGCTACACCTTC.